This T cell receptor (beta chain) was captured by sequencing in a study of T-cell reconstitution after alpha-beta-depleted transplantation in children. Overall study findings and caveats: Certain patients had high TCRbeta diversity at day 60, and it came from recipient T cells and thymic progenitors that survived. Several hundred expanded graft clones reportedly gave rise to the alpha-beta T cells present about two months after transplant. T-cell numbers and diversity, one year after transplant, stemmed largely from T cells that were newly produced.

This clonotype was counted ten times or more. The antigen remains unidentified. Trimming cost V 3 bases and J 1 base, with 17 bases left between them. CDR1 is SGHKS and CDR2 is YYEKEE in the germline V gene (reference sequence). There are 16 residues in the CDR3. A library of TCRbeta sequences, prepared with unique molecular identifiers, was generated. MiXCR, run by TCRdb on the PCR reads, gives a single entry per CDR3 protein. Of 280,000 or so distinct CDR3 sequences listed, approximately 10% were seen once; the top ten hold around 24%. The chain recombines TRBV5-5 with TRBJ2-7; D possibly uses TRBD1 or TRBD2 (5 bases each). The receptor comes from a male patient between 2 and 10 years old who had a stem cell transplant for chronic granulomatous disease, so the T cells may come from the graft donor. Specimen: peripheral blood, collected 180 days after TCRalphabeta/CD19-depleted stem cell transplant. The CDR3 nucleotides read TGTGCCAGCAGCTCCCGGGCGCAGGGAGCTTCCTACGAGCAGTACTTC. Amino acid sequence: CASSSRAQGASYEQYF.